The rows below give T cell receptor beta chains drawn from one sample of a study of blood T cells in healthy people across ages. Via MiXCR, TCRdb re-called the 5' RACE reads, giving one row per CDR3 protein. The table includes approximately 780,000 distinct CDR3 sequences, around 25% detected once. Separately, the same data were catalogued under a study of T cells of mothers and their children.

Specimen: blood. Receptors originate from a boy aged 10-17 years in good health. Both conserved end residues are part of each CDR3. D genes are given only for firm matches. Some rows have no size entry. The others give once, few or many, or a class for an expanded clone.

j_call d_call v_call clone_size cdr3_aa cdr3_nt
TRBJ1-1 - TRBV29-1 few CSAEQGTSTEAFF TGCAGCGCTGAACAGGGAACGAGCACTGAAGCTTTCTTT
TRBJ2-7 - TRBV29-1 few CSVEEGQTGGYEQYF TGCAGCGTTGAAGAGGGGCAGACAGGCGGGTACGAGCAGTACTTC
TRBJ1-4 - TRBV6-1 - CASDDRNEKLFF TGTGCCAGCGACGACAGGAATGAAAAACTGTTTTTT
TRBJ2-5 TRBD2 TRBV13 few CASSSRTRPASETQYF TGTGCCAGCAGCTCCAGGACTAGGCCAGCGTCGGAGACCCAGTACTTC
TRBJ1-4 - TRBV6-5 - CASSQPGEKLFF TGTGCCAGCAGCCAACCGGGAGAAAAACTGTTTTTT
TRBJ2-7 TRBD2 TRBV7-3 - CASLAGGPRTYEQYF TGTGCCAGCCTAGCGGGGGGCCCCAGGACCTACGAGCAGTACTTC
TRBJ1-4 - TRBV5-1 - CASRRQPGTNEKLFF TGCGCCAGCAGAAGACAGCCGGGAACTAATGAAAAACTGTTTTTT
TRBJ2-5 TRBD2 TRBV28 - CASRTTGARGGLQETQYF TGTGCCAGCAGGACCACCGGGGCGCGGGGGGGCCTTCAGGAGACCCAGTACTTC
TRBJ2-1 - TRBV28 few CASSSGTYNEQFF TGTGCCAGCAGTTCGGGGACATACAATGAGCAGTTCTTC
TRBJ1-4 - TRBV12-3/TRBV12-4 - CASRRESVNEKLFF TGTGCCAGCAGGCGGGAGAGTGTAAATGAAAAACTGTTTTTT
TRBJ2-2 - TRBV23-1 few CVNRVTGELFF TGCGTTAACAGGGTTACCGGGGAGCTGTTTTTT
TRBJ1-4 - TRBV30 - CAWRLGPDEKLFF TGTGCCTGGAGACTCGGCCCCGATGAAAAACTGTTTTTT
TRBJ1-4 - TRBV20-1 - CSAQQDPTNEKLFF TGCAGTGCCCAACAGGACCCAACTAATGAAAAACTGTTTTTT
TRBJ1-2 TRBD1 TRBV12-3/TRBV12-4 - CASNQGTGDNYGYTF TGTGCCAGCAACCAGGGGACAGGGGATAACTATGGCTACACCTTC
TRBJ2-7 - TRBV3-1 - CASSQTTGQPYEQYF TGTGCCAGCAGCCAAACGACAGGTCAGCCCTACGAGCAGTACTTC
TRBJ1-4 - TRBV28 - CASRRPGKKLFF TGTGCCAGCAGACGGCCGGGGAAAAAACTGTTTTTT
TRBJ1-1 - TRBV7-9 - CASSSRGNNREAFF TGTGCCAGCAGCTCCCGAGGAAACAACAGGGAAGCTTTCTTT
TRBJ1-1 - TRBV13 few CASSSLREGGTEAFF TGTGCCAGCAGTTCGTTACGTGAAGGGGGCACTGAAGCTTTCTTT
TRBJ2-2 - TRBV5-1 - CASSPRDTRGTGELFF TGCGCCAGCAGCCCTCGTGACACCCGGGGCACCGGGGAGCTGTTTTTT
TRBJ1-6 TRBD1 TRBV6-2/TRBV6-3 - CASGVSGQSASDNSPLHF TGTGCCAGCGGAGTCTCGGGACAGTCCGCTTCGGATAATTCACCCCTCCACTTT
TRBJ2-4 - TRBV28 - CASSFHGGTDLAKNIQYF TGTGCCAGCAGTTTCCATGGGGGGACCGATTTAGCCAAAAACATTCAGTACTTC
TRBJ2-7 - TRBV6-6 - CASSYSTPLSYEQYF TGTGCCAGCAGTTACTCGACACCGCTCTCCTACGAGCAGTACTTC
TRBJ2-7 - TRBV13 few CASSSKGPASYEQYF TGTGCCAGCAGCTCAAAGGGGCCTGCCTCCTACGAGCAGTACTTC
TRBJ2-1 - TRBV7-9 few CASSLVGLGSYNEQFF TGTGCCAGCAGCTTAGTCGGCCTTGGCTCCTACAATGAGCAGTTCTTC
TRBJ2-1 - TRBV21-1 - CASSKWGAGSYNEQFF -
TRBJ1-2 - TRBV9 - CASSVSGPNYGYTF TGTGCCAGCAGCGTATCAGGGCCCAACTATGGCTACACCTTC
TRBJ1-2 TRBD1 TRBV12-5 - CASGLASGTGGYGYTF TGTGCTAGTGGTTTGGCTAGCGGGACAGGCGGCTATGGCTACACCTTC
TRBJ1-1 - TRBV10-3 few CAISEGQIEAFF TGTGCCATCAGTGAAGGGCAGATTGAAGCTTTCTTT
TRBJ2-3 - TRBV10-2 - CASFGPLSTDTQYF TGCGCCAGCTTCGGACCTCTGAGCACAGATACGCAGTATTTT
TRBJ1-2 - TRBV3-1 few CATFGGNGYTF TGTGCCACCTTCGGGGGCAATGGCTACACCTTC
TRBJ1-6 - TRBV11-2 - CASSLARDLRGPPLHF TGTGCCAGCAGCTTAGCCAGGGACCTTAGGGGTCCACCCCTCCACTTT
TRBJ2-1 TRBD1 TRBV29-1 few CSVEDLGLGGDEQFF TGCAGCGTTGAAGATCTTGGTCTAGGGGGCGATGAGCAGTTCTTC
TRBJ2-5 - TRBV6-5 few CASSPNGDGQETQYF TGTGCCAGCAGTCCGAACGGGGACGGCCAAGAGACCCAGTACTTC
TRBJ2-7 - TRBV20-1 - CSVYLAYEQYF TGCAGTGTTTATCTAGCGTACGAGCAGTACTTC
TRBJ2-5 - TRBV27 few CASAGTLKTQYF TGTGCCAGCGCCGGGACATTGAAGACCCAGTACTTC
TRBJ2-5 - TRBV7-9 - CASSLGGPGRKETQYF TGTGCCAGCAGCTTAGGGGGCCCAGGGCGAAAAGAGACCCAGTACTTC
TRBJ2-7 TRBD1 TRBV4-2 - CASSQDPGTGRHEQYF TGTGCCAGCAGCCAAGATCCCGGGACAGGGAGACACGAGCAGTACTTC
TRBJ2-6 - TRBV7-9 - CASSGPRAGANVLTF TGTGCCAGTTCAGGGCCCCGAGCTGGGGCCAACGTCCTGACTTTC
TRBJ2-7 TRBD1 TRBV27 - CASSLSAGQGLEQYF TGTGCCAGCAGTTTATCGGCAGGACAGGGGCTCGAGCAGTACTTC
TRBJ1-4 - TRBV6-1 few CASGAQADGNEKLFF TGTGCCTCTGGGGCACAGGCGGACGGGAATGAAAAACTGTTTTTT
TRBJ2-7 - TRBV6-5 - CASSYSTGRGVYEQYF TGTGCCAGCAGTTACTCGACAGGCAGGGGGGTCTACGAGCAGTACTTC
TRBJ1-6 - TRBV10-3 - CAAMTGADSPLHF TGTGCCGCCATGACCGGAGCGGACTCACCCCTCCACTTT
TRBJ2-5 TRBD2 TRBV11-2 few CACSHRLAGVAQETQYF TGTGCCTGCAGCCACCGACTAGCGGGGGTGGCGCAAGAGACCCAGTACTTC
TRBJ2-3 - TRBV20-1 - CSARDLEHRTDTQYF TGCAGTGCTAGAGATTTGGAGCATCGCACAGATACGCAGTATTTT